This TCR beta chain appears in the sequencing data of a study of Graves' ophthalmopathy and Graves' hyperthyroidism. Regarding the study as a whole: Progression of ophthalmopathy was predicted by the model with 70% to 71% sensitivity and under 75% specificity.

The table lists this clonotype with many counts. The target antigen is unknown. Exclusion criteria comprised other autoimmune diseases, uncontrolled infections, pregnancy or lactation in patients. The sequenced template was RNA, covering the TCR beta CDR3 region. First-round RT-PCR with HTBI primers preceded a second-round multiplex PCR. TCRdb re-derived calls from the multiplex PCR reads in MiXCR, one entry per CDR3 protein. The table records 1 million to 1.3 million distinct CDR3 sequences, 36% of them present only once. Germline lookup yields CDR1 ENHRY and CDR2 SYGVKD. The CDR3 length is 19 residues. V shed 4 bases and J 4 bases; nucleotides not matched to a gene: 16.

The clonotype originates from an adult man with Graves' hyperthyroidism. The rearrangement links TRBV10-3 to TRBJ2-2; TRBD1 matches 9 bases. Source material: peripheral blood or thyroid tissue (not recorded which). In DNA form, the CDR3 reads TGTGCCATCAGTGCCGGAGCCGGGACAGGGAAAGCTAGCACCGGGGAGCTGTTTTTT. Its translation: CAISAGAGTGKASTGELFF.